Listed below are T cell receptor beta chains from one sample, sequenced in a study of T-cell memory formation after mild COVID-19. Via MiXCR, TCRdb re-called the 5' RACE reads, giving one row per CDR3 protein. The sample yields 400,000 or so distinct CDR3 sequences, 20% seen once. The sequencing input was PBMCs or a T cell subset sorted from them (not recorded which). Source of these receptors: an adult woman who had mild COVID-19 (a few samples of this study predate the infection). Cell type and time point are not known. CDR3s include the opening cysteine and the closing phenylalanine or tryptophan. A D gene is named only where the DNA matches it firmly. Clone size is not always given. Where it is, it says once, few, many or a class for expanded clones.

J	V	size	D	CDR3	DNA
TRBJ2-1	TRBV24-1	NA	TRBD2	CATSDSGLAGGAAYNEQFF	TGTGCCACCAGTGACTCGGGACTAGCGGGAGGGGCCGCCTACAATGAGCAGTTCTTC
TRBJ1-2	TRBV6-1	few	NA	CASSETAGGGYTF	TGTGCCAGCAGTGAAACGGCAGGAGGTGGCTACACCTTC
TRBJ2-7	TRBV20-1	few	NA	CSASYGKSYEQYF	TGCAGTGCTAGTTACGGGAAGTCCTACGAGCAGTACTTC
TRBJ2-3	TRBV6-5	NA	TRBD1	CASSYGTARTDTQYF	TGTGCCAGCAGTTACGGGACAGCCCGCACAGATACGCAGTATTTT
TRBJ1-2	TRBV5-1	few	NA	CASSLAEYGYTF	TGCGCCAGCAGCTTGGCCGAGTATGGCTACACCTTC
TRBJ1-1	TRBV3-1	many	NA	CASRLGQNTEAFF	TGTGCCAGCAGGCTTGGACAGAACACTGAAGCTTTCTTT
TRBJ1-6	TRBV29-1	once	NA	CSVEVMGVGSPLHF	TGCAGCGTTGAAGTAATGGGGGTAGGGTCACCCCTCCACTTT
TRBJ1-5	TRBV12-5	NA	NA	CASGLLDTNQPQHF	TGTGCTAGTGGTTTGTTGGACACTAATCAGCCCCAGCATTTT
TRBJ2-2	TRBV7-3	NA	NA	CASSQVASWTGELFF	TGTGCCAGCAGCCAGGTGGCTAGTTGGACCGGGGAGCTGTTTTTT
TRBJ2-2	TRBV4-3	NA	NA	CASSQGYGGGELFF	TGCGCCAGCAGCCAAGGGTACGGCGGCGGGGAGCTGTTTTTT
TRBJ2-7	TRBV12-3/TRBV12-4	NA	NA	CASRADSGRSEQYF	TGTGCCAGCAGAGCGGACAGTGGGAGGAGCGAGCAGTACTTC
TRBJ2-5	TRBV24-1	NA	NA	CATSDHFGTIGTQYF	TGTGCCACCAGTGATCACTTCGGGACAATCGGGACCCAGTACTTC
TRBJ2-7	TRBV29-1	NA	TRBD2	CSVEAAGGLYEQYF	TGCAGCGTTGAAGCAGCGGGAGGGCTCTACGAGCAGTACTTC
TRBJ1-5	TRBV5-6	few	NA	CASSLTGGEYSNQPQHF	TGTGCCAGCAGCCTCACCGGAGGAGAATATAGCAATCAGCCCCAGCATTTT
TRBJ1-4	TRBV27	few	NA	CASSSPRVNEKLFF	TGTGCCAGCAGTTCTCCGAGAGTTAATGAAAAACTGTTTTTT
TRBJ2-1	TRBV20-1	few	NA	CSAGERAPVTQFF	TGCAGTGCTGGCGAGCGGGCGCCCGTGACCCAGTTCTTC
TRBJ2-1	TRBV15	NA	TRBD2	CATSTAGVNEQFF	TGTGCCACCAGCACCGCGGGGGTTAATGAGCAGTTCTTC
TRBJ2-2	TRBV29-1	NA	NA	CSVEPGTTNTGELFF	TGCAGCGTTGAACCCGGGACGACGAACACCGGGGAGCTGTTTTTT
TRBJ2-5	TRBV7-9	NA	NA	CASSLRWGAQETQYF	TGTGCCAGCAGCTTAAGATGGGGAGCTCAAGAGACCCAGTACTTC
TRBJ1-4	TRBV7-2	NA	NA	CASSLSLRREKLFF	TGTGCCAGCAGCTTATCTTTGCGGAGGGAAAAACTGTTTTTT
TRBJ2-3	TRBV7-2	many	NA	CASSLMGDTQYF	TGTGCCAGCAGCTTAATGGGGGATACGCAGTATTTT
TRBJ1-5	TRBV6-2/TRBV6-3	few	NA	CASSYSDFSNQPQHF	TGTGCCAGCAGTTACTCGGACTTTAGCAATCAGCCCCAGCATTTT
TRBJ1-1	TRBV18	NA	NA	CASSPPGVTNTEAFF	TGTGCCAGCTCACCACCGGGGGTAACCAACACTGAAGCTTTCTTT
TRBJ1-1	TRBV20-1	NA	TRBD1	CSARGTDRGNTEAFF	TGCAGTGCTAGAGGTACGGACAGGGGTAACACTGAAGCTTTCTTT
TRBJ1-4	TRBV6-6	few	NA	CASSYGGVSEKLFF	TGTGCCAGCAGTTACGGAGGCGTTTCGGAAAAACTGTTTTTT
TRBJ1-5	TRBV6-1	NA	NA	CASTTAGWNQGSRHF	TGTGCCAGCACCACGGCTGGGTGGAATCAGGGATCGCGGCATTTT
TRBJ1-4	TRBV7-2	few	NA	CASSPEGLKGEKLFF	TGTGCCAGCAGCCCCGAGGGGCTTAAGGGTGAAAAACTGTTTTTT
TRBJ2-7	TRBV20-1	NA	TRBD2	CSASPVSGRAKEQYF	TGCAGTGCTAGTCCCGTTAGCGGGAGGGCTAAAGAGCAGTACTTC
TRBJ1-1	TRBV24-1	NA	TRBD1	CATRATGGRNTEAFF	TGTGCCACCAGAGCCACAGGGGGGAGGAACACTGAAGCTTTCTTT